This T cell receptor beta chain came from a study of cytomegalovirus exposure and HLA in healthy donors. Overall study results and limits: Reported performance of the classifier showed diagnosis of cytomegalovirus status with high specificity and sensitivity.

Amplification used 60 Vbeta primers and 13 Jbeta primers. Measured with immunoSEQ multiplex PCR; TCRdb has only the in-frame clones, and not every one. The sample yields approximately 160,000 clones, 70% to 80% seen once. On this clone itself: Its target is not known.

The CDR3 covers 12 residues. Germline-derived CDR1 and CDR2 are SNHLY and FYNNEI. Trimming took 5 bases from V and 4 from J, leaving 8 bases between them. Input material: PBMCs. This sequence joins TRBV2 and TRBJ1-1, with D possibly matching TRBD1 (5 bases). This receptor was obtained from a female donor in good health and CMV-seronegative. The CDR3 region is CASSKDTTEAFF. The DNA for the CDR3 is TGTGCCAGCAGTAAGGACACCACTGAAGCTTTCTTT. Complete variable domain (other parts from reference TRBV2 and TRBJ1-1): EPEVTQTPSHQVTQMGQEVILRCVPISNHLYFYWYRQILGQKVEFLVSFYNNEISEKSEIFDDQFSVERPDGSNFTLKIRSTKLEDSAMYFCASSKDTTEAFFGQGTRLTVV.